Listed here are 29 T cell receptor beta chains from one sample, sequenced in a study of cytomegalovirus exposure and HLA in healthy donors. The method was immunoSEQ multiplex PCR; TCRdb's version includes in-frame clones alone and lacks a portion of them. There are some 130,000 clones in the sample; 70% to 85% occur only once, and approximately 30% lies in the top ten. The sample comprised PBMCs. Receptor source: a man aged 25-45 years in good health and CMV-seropositive.

This chain connects TRBV27 to TRBJ1-4; 8 nucleotides line up with TRBD1. CDR3 length: 15 residues. Germline trimming cut 0 bases from V and 7 bases from J; bases unmatched to any gene: 4. CDR1 and CDR2 (germline): MNHEY, SMNVEV (reference sequence). The CDR3 protein is CASSLSGTGLEKLFF. Written as DNA, the CDR3 is TGTGCCAGCAGTTTATCTGGGACAGGACTTGAAAAACTGTTTTTT.

The chain joins TRBV19 to TRBJ1-5; D not resolved. Trimming stripped 0 bases from V and 7 bases from J, with 4 bases between. Germline V gene lookup returns CDR1 LNHDA and CDR2 SQIVND (reference sequence). This CDR3 region has 12 residues. CDR3 sequence reads: CASSIDLQPQHF. CDR3 DNA: TGTGCCAGTAGTATAGATCTGCAGCCCCAGCATTTT.

The chain uses TRBV4-3 and TRBJ1-4; 9 nucleotides agree with TRBD1. The CDR3 runs 16 residues. The trim removed 0 bases at V and 8 bases at J, leaving 7 bases unmatched. Germline loops: CDR1 LGHNA, CDR2 YSLEER. The DNA for the CDR3 is TGCGCCAGCAGCCAAGATAGGGGACAGGGACAGGAAAAACTGTTTTTT. Amino acid sequence: CASSQDRGQGQEKLFF.

The genes are TRBV7-9 and TRBJ2-1, with D possibly TRBD2 on 6 matching bases. This CDR3 has 16 amino acids. Between the trimmed V and J ends, which lost 1 base and 1 base, there was a span of 11 bases. Looked up from germline, CDR1 is SEHNR and CDR2 is FQNEAQ (reference sequence). The CDR3 here is CASSLVGGGSYNEQFF. CDR3 bases: TGTGCCAGCAGCTTAGTTGGGGGAGGTTCCTACAATGAGCAGTTCTTC.

V gene TRBV5-4 combines with J gene TRBJ1-2; TRBD1 matches at 7 bases. Germline loops: CDR1 SGHNT, CDR2 YYREEE (reference sequence). The CDR3 runs to 15 residues. V trimming: 0 bases; J trimming: 5 bases; junction bases outside the gene matches: 7. CDR3 protein: CASSLAGTAAYGYTF. The CDR3 nucleotides are TGTGCCAGCAGCTTGGCCGGGACAGCGGCTTATGGCTACACCTTC.

This chain links TRBV5-1 with TRBJ1-2; TRBD1 matches at 11 bases. Germline-derived CDR1 and CDR2 are SGHRS and YFSETQ. V gave up 4 bases and J gave up 3 bases; unmatched junction bases: 5. The CDR3 has 15 amino acids. The CDR3 is CASSGRDRGDYGYTF. DNA of the CDR3: TGCGCCAGCAGCGGCCGGGACAGGGGGGACTATGGCTACACCTTC.

This chain links TRBV28 with TRBJ2-7; 9 positions match TRBD1. V lost 5 bases to trimming and J lost 3 bases; unmatched junction nucleotides: 5. The CDR3 is made up of 14 amino acids. Germline CDR1 MDHEN, CDR2 SYDVKM. The CDR3, as DNA: TGTGCCAGCAGTCAACTGACAGGGGGCTACGAGCAGTACTTC. The encoded protein is CASSQLTGGYEQYF.

The V and J genes are TRBV18 and TRBJ2-5; 9 bases line up with TRBD2. The V gene's germline CDR1 is KGHSH and CDR2 LQKENI. The CDR3 is made up of 16 amino acids. After removal of 4 bases from V and 2 bases from J, the junction contained 8 bases not matched to a gene. The DNA of the CDR3 is TGTGCCAGCTCACGAACAGATAGCGGGGGACAAGAGACCCAGTACTTC. Its protein product is CASSRTDSGGQETQYF.

V gene TRBV29-1 combines with J gene TRBJ2-3; D is uncertain. Germline V lookup: CDR1 SQVTM, CDR2 ANQGSEA. CDR3 length: 14 residues. Trimming removed 4 bases at V and 0 bases at J, with 11 bases between. The CDR3 DNA sequence: TGCAGCGTTGTACGTCTCTATAGCACAGATACGCAGTATTTT. It yields the protein CSVVRLYSTDTQYF.

The J gene is TRBJ2-7, the V gene TRBV10-3; 14 nucleotides agree with TRBD2. Germline V gives CDR1 ENHRY, CDR2 SYGVKD. This CDR3 has 16 amino acids. V was clipped by 5 bases and J by 4 bases; unmatched bases: 7. CDR3 residues: CAISQRTSGGTYEQYF. In DNA form, the CDR3 reads TGTGCCATCAGTCAACGGACTAGCGGGGGGACATACGAGCAGTACTTC.

This clone was seen a single time. The chain recombines TRBV6-5 with TRBJ2-2; 10 bases align to TRBD2. J gave up 8 bases and V 0 bases, and 6 bases lay outside the gene matches. CDR3 length: 16 residues. Per the germline V gene, CDR1 is MNHEY and CDR2 is SVGAGI. This CDR3 reads CASSYSAGGLGGELFF. The CDR3 nucleotides read TGTGCCAGCAGTTACTCAGCGGGGGGGCTCGGTGGGGAGCTGTTTTTT.

This rearrangement joins TRBV6-7 to TRBJ2-6; the D gene is possibly TRBD1 (6 bases). TRBV6-7 is classed as an ORF, of uncertain function. The V end lost 9 bases, the J end lost 1 base, and 16 bases lay between the germline ends. The CDR3 runs 16 residues. CDR3: CAREQGSPSGANVLTF. The DNA for the CDR3 is TGTGCCAGGGAACAGGGATCTCCTTCTGGGGCCAACGTCCTGACTTTC.

The V call is TRBV30, the J call TRBJ1-4; D not resolved. Germline CDR1 is GTSNPN and CDR2 is SVGIG (reference sequence). V was cut by 0 bases and J by 2 bases, with 13 bases left in between. This CDR3 comprises 16 residues. The DNA of the CDR3 is TGTGCCTGGAGTGTGGGAGAGTTAGGGACTAATGAAAAACTGTTTTTT. Its protein is CAWSVGELGTNEKLFF.

The chain links TRBV7-6 to TRBJ1-5, with TRBD1 matching over 7 bases. Germline V gene sequence: CDR1 SGHVS, CDR2 FNYEAQ. This CDR3 is 14 amino acids long. V lost 5 bases and J lost 3; bases outside the gene matches: 4. CDR3 DNA: TGTGCCAGCAGCCCAGGGGGGCCCAATCAGCCCCAGCATTTT. This sequence encodes CASSPGGPNQPQHF.

This clone showed up just a few times. The rearrangement links TRBV25-1 to TRBJ2-7, with 7 bases fitting TRBD1. The germline V gene encodes CDR1 MGHDK and CDR2 SYGVNS. The CDR3 totals 17 residues. Unmatched junction bases numbered 19, after V lost 5 bases and J lost 6 bases. In nucleotides, the CDR3 is TGTGCCAGCAGTAACGACGGACAGGATCTAGACGACCGCGAGCAGTACTTC. This sequence encodes CASSNDGQDLDDREQYF.

CDR3 bases: TGTGCCTGGAGAAAACAGGGGGCGCCTGAAAAACTGTTTTTT. This encodes CAWRKQGAPEKLFF. The genes are TRBV30 and TRBJ1-4; the match to TRBD1 covers 9 bases. This CDR3 spans 14 amino acids. Germline CDR1 and CDR2: GTSNPN and SVGIG (reference sequence). Trimming at V came to 3 bases and at J to 7 bases, leaving 6 bases not matched to a gene.

This clone has a single count. The chain employs TRBV7-2 and TRBJ2-1; D is uncertain. V lost 2 bases and J lost 5, with 7 bases in between. CDR3 length equals 13 residues. Germline V gene sequence: CDR1 SGHTA, CDR2 FQGNSA. The CDR3 here is CASSLNRDNEQFF. CDR3 sequence (DNA): TGTGCCAGCAGCTTAAATCGGGACAATGAGCAGTTCTTC.

This clone showed up just once. The chain is built from TRBV7-9 and TRBJ2-6; 9 nucleotides align to TRBD1. V was pared by 7 bases and J by 0 bases, with 7 bases of the junction left unmatched. From germline, CDR1 is SEHNR and CDR2 FQNEAQ (reference sequence). The CDR3 extends over 17 amino acids. CDR3 nucleotides: TGTGCCAGCACCAATGGACAGGGGAGCTCTGGGGCCAACGTCCTGACTTTC. Residues: CASTNGQGSSGANVLTF.

This clone was found a few times. This sequence joins TRBV18 and TRBJ1-1, with TRBD1 identical over 11 bases. The germline V gene encodes CDR1 KGHSH and CDR2 LQKENI. The length of the CDR3 is 15 residues. V lost 6 bases, J lost 1 base, and 4 bases stayed unmatched. The CDR3: CASSWTGGENTEAFF. The CDR3 nucleotides read TGTGCCAGCTCGTGGACAGGGGGCGAGAACACTGAAGCTTTCTTT.

Comment on this clone: Other nucleotide sequences from this sample produce the same CDR3. The chain uses TRBV25-1 and TRBJ2-2; TRBD1 aligns across 8 bases. V trimming: 6 bases; J trimming: 1 base; junction bases outside the gene matches: 1. This CDR3 region has 14 residues. Germline CDR1 MGHDK, CDR2 SYGVNS. The CDR3 spells CASRDRVNTGELFF. The CDR3 region has the DNA TGTGCCAGCAGGGACAGGGTGAACACCGGGGAGCTGTTTTTT.

This chain uses TRBV7-3 with TRBJ2-3; TRBD1 might be the D (6 bases). The germline V gene encodes CDR1 SGHTA and CDR2 FQGTGA. Between the trimmed V and J ends, which lost 1 base and 2 bases, there was a span of 13 bases. CDR3 length equals 16 residues. The CDR3 is CASSLIGQSSTDTQYF. The CDR3 DNA sequence: TGTGCCAGCAGCTTAATAGGACAGTCTTCCACAGATACGCAGTATTTT.

The chain recombines TRBV27 with TRBJ2-1, with 14 bases fitting TRBD2. The CDR3 runs to 15 residues. V gave up 6 bases and J gave up 7 bases; unmatched junction bases: 5. Germline assignment: CDR1 MNHEY and CDR2 SMNVEV (reference sequence). Written as DNA, the CDR3 is TGTGCCAGCAGCCACGGGACTAGCGGGAGAAATGAGCAGTTCTTC. Its protein product is CASSHGTSGRNEQFF.

J is TRBJ2-5 and V is TRBV5-6; perhaps TRBD2 as D (6 bases). V was clipped by 7 bases and J by 5 bases, with 18 bases between them. The CDR3 extends over 14 amino acids. The germline gives CDR1 SGHDT, CDR2 YYEEEE. CDR3 coding DNA: TGTGCCAGCGGTTCGGGGGATCTCGTGGAGACCCAGTACTTC. Amino acid sequence: CASGSGDLVETQYF.

The rearrangement uses TRBV6-1 and TRBJ2-7; 10 bases align to TRBD2. Looked up from germline, CDR1 is MNHNS and CDR2 is SASEGT. The CDR3 totals 15 residues. Trimming removed 5 bases from V and 0 bases from J; junction bases left unmatched: 4. Here the CDR3 DNA reads TGTGCCAGCAGTAGAACTAGCGGGAACTCCTACGAGCAGTACTTC. Its protein product is CASSRTSGNSYEQYF.

J is TRBJ2-5 and V is TRBV2; D ambiguous. Looked up from germline, CDR1 is SNHLY and CDR2 is FYNNEI. V was trimmed by 4 bases and J by 2 bases, leaving 8 bases between them. The CDR3 loop spans 13 amino acids. The CDR3 sequence is CASSVIQQETQYF. The CDR3 DNA reads as TGTGCCAGCAGTGTGATACAGCAAGAGACCCAGTACTTC.

In regard to this clone: The sample contains more than one DNA sequence encoding this CDR3. The V call is TRBV5-1, the J call TRBJ2-2; maybe TRBD2 (5 bases). Germline assignment: CDR1 SGHRS and CDR2 YFSETQ. The CDR3 is made up of 13 amino acids. V was trimmed by 0 bases and J by 5 bases, leaving 5 bases between them. The CDR3 bases are TGCGCCAGCAGCTTGGGAGGGACCGGGGAGCTGTTTTTT. It translates to CASSLGGTGELFF. The whole variable domain, remainder taken from reference TRBV5-1 and TRBJ2-2, is KAGVTQTPRYLIKTRGQQVTLSCSPISGHRSVSWYQQTPGQGLQFLFEYFSETQRNKGNFPGRFSGRQFSNSRSEMNVSTLELGDSALYLCASSLGGTGELFFGEGSRLTVL.

This sequence joins TRBV25-1 and TRBJ2-7; TRBD1 agrees at 8 bases. This CDR3 region has 13 residues. V shed 5 bases, J shed 6 bases, and the junction held 6 bases outside the gene matches. Germline V gene lookup returns CDR1 MGHDK and CDR2 SYGVNS. The DNA of the CDR3 is TGTGCCAGCAGTCATGGACAGGGAAGCGAGCAGTACTTC. This codes for CASSHGQGSEQYF.

V usage is TRBV7-2 and J usage is TRBJ1-1, with D perhaps TRBD1 (6 bases). CDR1 is SGHTA and CDR2 is FQGNSA in the germline V gene. The V end was cut by 3 bases, the J end by 10 bases, with 12 bases between. CDR3 size: 12 residues. CDR3 in DNA: TGTGCCAGCAGCTTCCAGGGAGGGGGAGCTTTCTTT. Encoded protein: CASSFQGGGAFF. The variable domain in full, completed from reference TRBV7-2 and TRBJ1-1, reads GAGVSQSPSNKVTEKGKDVELRCDPISGHTALYWYRQSLGQGLEFLIYFQGNSAPDKSGLPSDRFSAERTGGSVSTLTIQRTQQEDSAVYLCASSFQGGGAFFGQGTRLTVV.

The chain links TRBV5-1 to TRBJ1-3; D is undetermined. The V gene's germline CDR1 is SGHRS and CDR2 YFSETQ. The CDR3 sequence is 15 residues long. The germline V and J ends were trimmed by 6 bases and 0 bases, with 13 bases remaining between them. Here the CDR3 DNA reads TGCGCCAGCATTGAGGACGGGGACTCTGGAAACACCATATATTTT. Residues: CASIEDGDSGNTIYF.